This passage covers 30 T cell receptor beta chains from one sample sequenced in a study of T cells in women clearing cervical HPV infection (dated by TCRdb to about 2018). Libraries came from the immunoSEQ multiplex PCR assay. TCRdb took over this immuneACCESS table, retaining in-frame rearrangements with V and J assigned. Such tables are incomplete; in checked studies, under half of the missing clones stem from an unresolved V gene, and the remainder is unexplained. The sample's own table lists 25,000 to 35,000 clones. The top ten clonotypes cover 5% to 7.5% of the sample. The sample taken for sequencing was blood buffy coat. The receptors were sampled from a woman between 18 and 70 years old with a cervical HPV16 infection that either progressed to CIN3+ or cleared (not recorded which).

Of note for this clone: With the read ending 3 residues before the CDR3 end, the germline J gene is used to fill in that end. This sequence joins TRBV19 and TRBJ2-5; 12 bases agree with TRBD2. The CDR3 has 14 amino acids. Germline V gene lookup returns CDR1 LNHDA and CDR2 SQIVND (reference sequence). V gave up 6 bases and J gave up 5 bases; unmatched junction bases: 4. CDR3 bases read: TGTGCCAGTAGCACTAGCGGGGGGACGGAGACC. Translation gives CASSTSGGTET. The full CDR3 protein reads CASSTSGGTETQYF. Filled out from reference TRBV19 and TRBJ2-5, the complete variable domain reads DGGITQSPKYLFRKEGQNVTLSCEQNLNHDAMYWYRQDPGQGLRLIYYSQIVNDFQKGDIAEGYSVSREKKESFPLTVTSAQKNPTAFYLCASSTSGGTETQYFGPGTRLLVL.

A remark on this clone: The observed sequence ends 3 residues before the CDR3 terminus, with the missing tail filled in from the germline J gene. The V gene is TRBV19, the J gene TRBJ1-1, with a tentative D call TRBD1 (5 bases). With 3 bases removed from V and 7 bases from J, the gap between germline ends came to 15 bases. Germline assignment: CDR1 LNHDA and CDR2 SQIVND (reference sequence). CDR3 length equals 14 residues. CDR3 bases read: TGTGCCAGTAGTATTGCGGGGCAGAGGGGTGAA. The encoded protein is CASSIAGQRGE. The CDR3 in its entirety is CASSIAGQRGEAFF.

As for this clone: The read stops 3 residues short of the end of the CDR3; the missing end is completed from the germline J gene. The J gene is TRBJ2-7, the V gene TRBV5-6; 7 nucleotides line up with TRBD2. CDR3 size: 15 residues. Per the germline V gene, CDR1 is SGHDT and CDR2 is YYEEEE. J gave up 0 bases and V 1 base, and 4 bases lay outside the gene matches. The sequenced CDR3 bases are TGTGCCAGCAGCTTGCGGTGGGGGGGCTCCTACGAG. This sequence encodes CASSLRWGGSYE. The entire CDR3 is CASSLRWGGSYEQYF.

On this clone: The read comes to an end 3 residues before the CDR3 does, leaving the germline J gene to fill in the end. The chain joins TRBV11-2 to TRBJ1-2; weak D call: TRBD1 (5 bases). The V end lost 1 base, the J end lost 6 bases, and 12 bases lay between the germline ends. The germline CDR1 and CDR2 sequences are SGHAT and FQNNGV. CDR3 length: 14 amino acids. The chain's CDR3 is CASSLGTGGDGYTF. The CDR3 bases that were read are TGTGCCAGCAGCTTAGGCACAGGTGGTGATGGC.

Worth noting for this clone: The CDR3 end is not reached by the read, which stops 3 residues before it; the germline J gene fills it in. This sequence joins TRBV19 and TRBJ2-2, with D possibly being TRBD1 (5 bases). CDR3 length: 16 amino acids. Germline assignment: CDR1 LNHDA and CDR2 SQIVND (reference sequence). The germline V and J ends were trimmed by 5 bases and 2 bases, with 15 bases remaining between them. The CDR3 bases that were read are TGTGCCAGTAGTGGGGCGTGGAAGGGAAACACCGGGGAG. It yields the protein CASSGAWKGNTGE. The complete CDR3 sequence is CASSGAWKGNTGELFF.

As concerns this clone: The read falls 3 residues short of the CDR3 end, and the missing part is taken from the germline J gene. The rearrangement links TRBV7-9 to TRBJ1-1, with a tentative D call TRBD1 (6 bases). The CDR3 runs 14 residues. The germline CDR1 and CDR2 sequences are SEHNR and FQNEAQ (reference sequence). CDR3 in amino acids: CASSVQGTGTEAFF. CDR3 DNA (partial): TGTGCCAGCAGCGTACAGGGAACGGGAACCGAA.

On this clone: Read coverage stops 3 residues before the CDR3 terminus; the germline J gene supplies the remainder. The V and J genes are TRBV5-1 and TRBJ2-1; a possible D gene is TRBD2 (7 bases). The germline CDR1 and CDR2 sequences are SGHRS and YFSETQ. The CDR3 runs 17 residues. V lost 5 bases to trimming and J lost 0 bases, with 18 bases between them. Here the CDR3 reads CASRSGGGLSSYNEQFF. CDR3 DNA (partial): TGCGCCAGCAGGAGCGGCGGGGGCCTGAGCTCCTACAATGAG.

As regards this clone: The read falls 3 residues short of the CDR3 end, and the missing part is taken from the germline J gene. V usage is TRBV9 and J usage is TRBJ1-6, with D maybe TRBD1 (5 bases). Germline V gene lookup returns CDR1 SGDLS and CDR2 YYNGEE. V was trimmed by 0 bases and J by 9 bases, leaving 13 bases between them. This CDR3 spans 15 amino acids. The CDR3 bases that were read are TGTGCCAGCAGCGTAGATACAGGTCCTTTTTCACCC. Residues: CASSVDTGPFSP. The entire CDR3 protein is CASSVDTGPFSPLHF.

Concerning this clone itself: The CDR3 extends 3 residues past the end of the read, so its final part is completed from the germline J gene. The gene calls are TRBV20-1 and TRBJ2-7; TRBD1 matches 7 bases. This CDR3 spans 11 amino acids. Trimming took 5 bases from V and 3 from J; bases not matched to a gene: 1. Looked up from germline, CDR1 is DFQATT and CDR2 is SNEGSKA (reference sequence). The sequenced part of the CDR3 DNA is TGCAGTGCTCGACAGGGCTACGAG. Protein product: CSARQGYE. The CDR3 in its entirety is CSARQGYEQYF.

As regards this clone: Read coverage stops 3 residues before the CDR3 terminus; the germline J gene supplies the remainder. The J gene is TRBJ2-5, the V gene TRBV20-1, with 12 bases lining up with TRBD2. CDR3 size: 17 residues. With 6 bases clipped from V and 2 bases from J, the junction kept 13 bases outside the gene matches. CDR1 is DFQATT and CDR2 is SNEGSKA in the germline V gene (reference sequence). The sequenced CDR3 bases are TGCAGTGCCGCGCCCTATATCCTAGCGGGGGGGCAAGAGACC. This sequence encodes CSAAPYILAGGQET. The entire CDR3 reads CSAAPYILAGGQETQYF.

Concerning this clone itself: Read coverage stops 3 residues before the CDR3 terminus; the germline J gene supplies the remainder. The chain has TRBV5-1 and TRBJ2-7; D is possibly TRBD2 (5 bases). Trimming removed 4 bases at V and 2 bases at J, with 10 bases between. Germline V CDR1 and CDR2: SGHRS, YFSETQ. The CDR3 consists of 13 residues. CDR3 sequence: CASSAGPPYEQYF. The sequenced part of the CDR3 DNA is TGCGCCAGCAGCGCGGGCCCCCCCTACGAG.

CDR3 protein: CASSPLQGRGEQYF. CDR3 bases read: TGTGCCAGCTCACCATTACAGGGCAGAGGCGAG. The genes are TRBV18 and TRBJ2-7; D may be TRBD1 (6 bases). The read ends 3 residues shy of where the CDR3 ends; the end is completed using the germline J gene. Germline assignment: CDR1 KGHSH and CDR2 LQKENI. V was trimmed by 2 bases and J by 6 bases, leaving 14 bases between them. This CDR3 is 14 amino acids long.

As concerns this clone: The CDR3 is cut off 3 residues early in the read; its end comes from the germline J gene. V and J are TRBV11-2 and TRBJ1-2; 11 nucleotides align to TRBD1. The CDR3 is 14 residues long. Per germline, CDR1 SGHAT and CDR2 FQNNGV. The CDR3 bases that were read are TGTGCCAGCAGCTCCGGACAGGGGGCGGGAGGC. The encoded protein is CASSSGQGAGG. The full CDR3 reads CASSSGQGAGGYTF. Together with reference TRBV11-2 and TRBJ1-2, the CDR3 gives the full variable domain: EAGVAQSPRYKIIEKRQSVAFWCNPISGHATLYWYQQILGQGPKLLIQFQNNGVVDDSQLPKDRFSAERLKGVDSTLKIQPAKLEDSAVYLCASSSGQGAGGYTFGSGTRLTVV.

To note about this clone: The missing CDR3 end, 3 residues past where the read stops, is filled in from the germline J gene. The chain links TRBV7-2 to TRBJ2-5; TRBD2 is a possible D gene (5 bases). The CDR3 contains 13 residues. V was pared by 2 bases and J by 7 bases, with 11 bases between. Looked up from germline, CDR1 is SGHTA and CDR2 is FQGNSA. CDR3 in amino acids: CASSLRQEGTQYF. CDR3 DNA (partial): TGTGCCAGCAGCTTAAGACAAGAGGGGACC.

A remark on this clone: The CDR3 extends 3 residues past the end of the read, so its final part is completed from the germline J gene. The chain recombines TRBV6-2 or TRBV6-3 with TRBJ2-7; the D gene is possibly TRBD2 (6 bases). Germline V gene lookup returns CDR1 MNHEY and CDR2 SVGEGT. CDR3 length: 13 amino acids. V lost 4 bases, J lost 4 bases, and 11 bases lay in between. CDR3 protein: CASSLPGRYEQYF. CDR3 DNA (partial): TGTGCCAGCAGTTTACCAGGGAGGTACGAG.

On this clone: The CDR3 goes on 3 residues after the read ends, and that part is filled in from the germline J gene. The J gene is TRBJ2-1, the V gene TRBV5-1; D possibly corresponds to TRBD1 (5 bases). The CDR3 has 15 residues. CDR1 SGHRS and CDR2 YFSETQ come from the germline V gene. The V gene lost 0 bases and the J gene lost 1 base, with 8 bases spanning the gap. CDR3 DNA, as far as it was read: TGCGCCAGCAGCTTGGCGCAGGGATCCTACAATGAG. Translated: CASSLAQGSYNE. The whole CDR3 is CASSLAQGSYNEQFF.

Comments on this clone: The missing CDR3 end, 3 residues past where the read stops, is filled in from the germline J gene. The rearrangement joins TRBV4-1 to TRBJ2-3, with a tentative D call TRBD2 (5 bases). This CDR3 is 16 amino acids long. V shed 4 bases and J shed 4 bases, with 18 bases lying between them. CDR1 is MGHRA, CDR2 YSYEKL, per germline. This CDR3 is CASSRLLTSGADTQYF. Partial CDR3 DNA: TGCGCCAGCAGCCGGCTCCTAACTAGTGGGGCAGATACG.

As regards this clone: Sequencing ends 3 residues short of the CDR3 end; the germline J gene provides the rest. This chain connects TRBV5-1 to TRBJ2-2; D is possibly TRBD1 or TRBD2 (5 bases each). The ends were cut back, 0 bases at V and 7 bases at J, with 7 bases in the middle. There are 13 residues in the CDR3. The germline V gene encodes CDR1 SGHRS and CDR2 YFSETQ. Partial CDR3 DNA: TGCGCCAGCAGCTTGGAGGGGAGCGGGGAG. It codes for CASSLEGSGE. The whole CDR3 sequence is CASSLEGSGELFF. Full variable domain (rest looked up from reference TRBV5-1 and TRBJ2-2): KAGVTQTPRYLIKTRGQQVTLSCSPISGHRSVSWYQQTPGQGLQFLFEYFSETQRNKGNFPGRFSGRQFSNSRSEMNVSTLELGDSALYLCASSLEGSGELFFGEGSRLTVL.

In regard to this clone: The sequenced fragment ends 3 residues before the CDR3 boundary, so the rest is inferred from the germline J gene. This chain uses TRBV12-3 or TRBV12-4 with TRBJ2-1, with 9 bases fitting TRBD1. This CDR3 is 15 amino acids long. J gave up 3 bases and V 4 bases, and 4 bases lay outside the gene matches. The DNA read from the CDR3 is TGTGCCAGCAGTTGGACAGGGGCCCACTACAATGAG. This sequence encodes CASSWTGAHYNE. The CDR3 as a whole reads CASSWTGAHYNEQFF.

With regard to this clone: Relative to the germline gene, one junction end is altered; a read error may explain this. CDR3 DNA, as far as it was read: TGTGCCAGCAACTTAACGGGGGGGGACACTGAA. Amino acids: CASNLTGGDTE. The full-length CDR3 reads as CASNLTGGDTEAFF. The genes are TRBV7-3 and TRBJ1-1, with D tentatively TRBD1 (5 bases). The CDR3 end is not reached by the read, which stops 3 residues before it; the germline J gene fills it in. The CDR3 covers 14 residues. Germline V lookup: CDR1 SGHTA, CDR2 FQGTGA. Variable domain in full (rest from reference TRBV7-3 and TRBJ1-1): GAGVSQTPSNKVTEKGKYVELRCDPISGHTALYWYRQSLGQGPEFLIYFQGTGAADDSGLPNDRFFAVRPEGSVSTLKIQRTERGDSAVYLCASNLTGGDTEAFFGQGTRLTVV.

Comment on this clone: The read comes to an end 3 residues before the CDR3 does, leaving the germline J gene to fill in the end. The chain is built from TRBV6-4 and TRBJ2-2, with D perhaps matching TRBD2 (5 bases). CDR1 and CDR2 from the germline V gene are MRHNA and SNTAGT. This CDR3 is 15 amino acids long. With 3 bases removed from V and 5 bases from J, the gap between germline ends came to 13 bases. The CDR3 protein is CASSETSPMTGELFF. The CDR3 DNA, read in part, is TGTGCCAGCAGTGAAACTAGTCCGATGACCGGGGAG.

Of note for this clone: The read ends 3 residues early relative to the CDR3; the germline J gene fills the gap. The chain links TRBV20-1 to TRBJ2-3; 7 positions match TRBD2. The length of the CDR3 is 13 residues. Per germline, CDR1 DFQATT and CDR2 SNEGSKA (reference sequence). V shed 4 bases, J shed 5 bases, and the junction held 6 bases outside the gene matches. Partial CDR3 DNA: TGCAGTGCTACGCTCCCGGGGGGAGATACG. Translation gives CSATLPGGDT. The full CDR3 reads CSATLPGGDTQYF.

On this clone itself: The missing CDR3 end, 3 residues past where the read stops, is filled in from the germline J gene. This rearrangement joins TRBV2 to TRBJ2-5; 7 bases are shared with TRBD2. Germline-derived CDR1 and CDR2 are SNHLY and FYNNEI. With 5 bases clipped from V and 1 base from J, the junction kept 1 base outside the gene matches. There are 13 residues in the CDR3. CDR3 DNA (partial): TGTGCCAGCAGTTCTAGCGGCCAAGAGACC. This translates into CASSSSGQET. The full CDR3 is CASSSSGQETQYF.

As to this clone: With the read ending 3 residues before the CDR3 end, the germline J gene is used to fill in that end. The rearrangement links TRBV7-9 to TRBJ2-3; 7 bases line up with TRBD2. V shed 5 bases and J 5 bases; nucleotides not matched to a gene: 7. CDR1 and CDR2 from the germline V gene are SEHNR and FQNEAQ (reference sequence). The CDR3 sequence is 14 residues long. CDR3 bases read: TGTGCCAGCAGCCCCCGACTAGCTCTAGATACG. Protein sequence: CASSPRLALDT. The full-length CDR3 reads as CASSPRLALDTQYF.

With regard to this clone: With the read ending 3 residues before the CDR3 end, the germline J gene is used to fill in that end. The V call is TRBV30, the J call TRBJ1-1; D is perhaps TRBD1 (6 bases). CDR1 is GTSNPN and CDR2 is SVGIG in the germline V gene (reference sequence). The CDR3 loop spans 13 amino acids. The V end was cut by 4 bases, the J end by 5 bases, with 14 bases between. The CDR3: CAWNQGIGTEAFF. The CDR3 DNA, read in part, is TGTGCCTGGAATCAGGGGATAGGGACTGAA.

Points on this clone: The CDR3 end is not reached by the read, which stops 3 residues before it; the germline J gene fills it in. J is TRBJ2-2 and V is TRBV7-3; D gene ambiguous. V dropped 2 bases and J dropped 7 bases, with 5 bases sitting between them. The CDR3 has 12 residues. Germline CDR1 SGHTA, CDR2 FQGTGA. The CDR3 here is CASSLSGGELFF. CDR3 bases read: TGTGCCAGCAGCTTATCGGGCGGGGAG.

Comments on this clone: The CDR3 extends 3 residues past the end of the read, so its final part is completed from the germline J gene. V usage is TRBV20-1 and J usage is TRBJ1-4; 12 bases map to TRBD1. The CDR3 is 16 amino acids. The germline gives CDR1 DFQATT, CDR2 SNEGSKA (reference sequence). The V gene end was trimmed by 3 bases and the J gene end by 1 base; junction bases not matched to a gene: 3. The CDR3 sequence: CSASGTGGVTNEKLFF. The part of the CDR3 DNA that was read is TGCAGTGCTAGTGGGACAGGGGGCGTAACTAATGAAAAA.

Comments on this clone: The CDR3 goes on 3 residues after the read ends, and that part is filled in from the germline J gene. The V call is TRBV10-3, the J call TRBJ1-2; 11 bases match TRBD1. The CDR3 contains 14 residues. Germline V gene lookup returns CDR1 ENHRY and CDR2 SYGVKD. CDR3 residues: CAIPQGQGAQGYTF. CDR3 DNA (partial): TGTGCCATTCCCCAAGGACAGGGGGCGCAGGGC.

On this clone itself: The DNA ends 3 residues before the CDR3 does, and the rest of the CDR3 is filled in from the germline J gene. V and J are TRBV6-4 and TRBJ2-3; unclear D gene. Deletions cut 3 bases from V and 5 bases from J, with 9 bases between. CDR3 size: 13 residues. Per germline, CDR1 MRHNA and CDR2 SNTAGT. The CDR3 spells CASSESEVDTQYF. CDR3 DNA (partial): TGTGCCAGCAGTGAATCAGAAGTAGATACG.

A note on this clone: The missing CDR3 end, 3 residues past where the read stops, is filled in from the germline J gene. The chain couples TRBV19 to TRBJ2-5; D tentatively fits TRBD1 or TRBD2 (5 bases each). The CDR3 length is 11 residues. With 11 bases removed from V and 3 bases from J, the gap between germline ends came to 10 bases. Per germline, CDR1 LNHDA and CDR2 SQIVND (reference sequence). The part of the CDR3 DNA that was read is TGTGCCCCACAGGAGGAAGAGACC. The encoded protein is CAPQEEET. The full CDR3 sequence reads CAPQEEETQYF. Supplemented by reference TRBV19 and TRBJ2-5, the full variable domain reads DGGITQSPKYLFRKEGQNVTLSCEQNLNHDAMYWYRQDPGQGLRLIYYSQIVNDFQKGDIAEGYSVSREKKESFPLTVTSAQKNPTAFYLCAPQEEETQYFGPGTRLLVL.